The next 30 T cell receptor beta chains were all read from a single sample in a study of T cell changes during pregnancy in multiple sclerosis (dated 2019 in TCRdb). Libraries were prepared through the immunoSEQ multiplex PCR assay. The clones in this table, taken by TCRdb from immuneACCESS, are in-frame only. Not every clone is retained; where verified, under half of the shortfall comes from an unresolved V gene, and the cause of the rest is unknown. Within this sample are fewer than 95,000 clones, with about 90% of them counted one time only. The top ten clones comprise 1.5% to 2% of the sample. The material was peripheral blood, obtained in the first trimester of pregnancy. These receptors all come from a female donor in good health, enrolled as a control in a pregnancy study.

The V call is TRBV7-2, the J call TRBJ2-7; TRBD1 aligns across 8 bases. The CDR3 totals 15 residues. The germline CDR1 and CDR2 sequences are SGHTA and FQGNSA. V shed 2 bases and J 3 bases; nucleotides not matched to a gene: 6. Here the CDR3 reads CASSLSGGEIYEQYF. The CDR3 DNA follows: TGTGCCAGCAGCTTATCAGGGGGCGAAATCTACGAGCAGTACTTC.

This clone has a handful of counts. V gene TRBV27 combines with J gene TRBJ1-3; 11 bases are shared with TRBD1. CDR3 length: 18 amino acids. The trim removed 5 bases at V and 0 bases at J, leaving 9 bases unmatched. The germline V gene encodes CDR1 MNHEY and CDR2 SMNVEV (reference sequence). CDR3 in amino acids: CASSLRTGGTGSGNTIYF. The CDR3 DNA reads TGTGCCAGCAGTCTACGGACAGGGGGCACGGGCTCTGGAAACACCATATATTTT.

V is TRBV15 and J is TRBJ1-6, with unresolved D. Trimming removed 5 bases at V and 0 bases at J, with 5 bases between. There are 14 residues in the CDR3. CDR1 and CDR2 (germline): LNHNV, YYDKDF (reference sequence). CDR3 coding DNA: TGTGCCACCAGCGCGAGCTCCTATAATTCACCCCTCCACTTT. It translates to CATSASSYNSPLHF. Together with reference TRBV15 and TRBJ1-6, the CDR3 gives the full variable domain: DAMVIQNPRYQVTQFGKPVTLSCSQTLNHNVMYWYQQKSSQAPKLLFHYYDKDFNNEADTPDNFQSRRPNTSFCFLDIRSPGLGDTAMYLCATSASSYNSPLHFGNGTRLTVT.

This chain connects TRBV5-1 to TRBJ1-5, with D perhaps matching TRBD1 (5 bases). Germline values: CDR1 SGHRS, CDR2 YFSETQ. CDR3 size: 17 residues. Trimming took 4 bases from V and 0 from J, leaving 17 bases between them. The CDR3 spells CASSPNGGEYSNQPQHF. Here the CDR3 DNA reads TGCGCCAGCAGCCCCAATGGGGGGGAGTATAGCAATCAGCCCCAGCATTTT. The full variable domain, rest sourced from reference TRBV5-1 and TRBJ1-5, is KAGVTQTPRYLIKTRGQQVTLSCSPISGHRSVSWYQQTPGQGLQFLFEYFSETQRNKGNFPGRFSGRQFSNSRSEMNVSTLELGDSALYLCASSPNGGEYSNQPQHFGDGTRLSIL.

This chain links TRBV5-6 with TRBJ2-5, with unresolved D. Germline V gene lookup returns CDR1 SGHDT and CDR2 YYEEEE. CDR3 length equals 14 residues. Trimming removed 1 base at V and 3 bases at J, with 10 bases between. CDR3 in amino acids: CASSLLGRKETQYF. The DNA for the CDR3 is TGTGCCAGCAGCTTGTTGGGCAGAAAAGAGACCCAGTACTTC.

The chain uses TRBV2 and TRBJ1-5, with D possibly TRBD1 on 6 matching bases. CDR3 length: 13 amino acids. Germline V gene sequence: CDR1 SNHLY, CDR2 FYNNEI. The V gene lost 6 bases and the J gene lost 4 bases, with 10 bases spanning the gap. The CDR3 DNA reads TGTGCCAGCAGCCCCGGGACAAATCAGCCCCAGCATTTT. Translation gives CASSPGTNQPQHF.

This sequence joins TRBV15 and TRBJ2-6, with 11 bases aligning to TRBD1. V shed 3 bases, J shed 0 bases, and the junction held 1 base outside the gene matches. This CDR3 is built from 17 residues. Per germline, CDR1 LNHNV and CDR2 YYDKDF (reference sequence). In DNA, the CDR3 is TGTGCCACCAGCAGGGACAGGGGGCTCTCTGGGGCCAACGTCCTGACTTTC. Protein sequence: CATSRDRGLSGANVLTF.

The chain employs TRBV6-1 and TRBJ1-2, with D unresolved. Germline-derived CDR1 and CDR2 are MNHNS and SASEGT. The length of the CDR3 is 12 residues. Trimming removed 3 bases from V and 7 bases from J, with 9 bases in between. The CDR3 region is CASSERFSGYTF. The DNA for the CDR3 is TGTGCCAGCAGTGAGAGATTCTCTGGCTACACCTTC.

The chain has TRBV27 and TRBJ2-7, with 9 bases fitting TRBD2. This CDR3 has 17 amino acids. Trimming at V came to 2 bases and at J to 2 bases, leaving 10 bases not matched to a gene. CDR1 MNHEY and CDR2 SMNVEV come from the germline V gene (reference sequence). CDR3 DNA: TGTGCCAGCAGTTTAAGCCCCGGGACTAGCCGGGCCTACGAGCAGTACTTC. This sequence encodes CASSLSPGTSRAYEQYF.

The chain uses TRBV19 and TRBJ1-1, with 8 nucleotides matching TRBD1. CDR1 and CDR2 (germline): LNHDA, SQIVND (reference sequence). J lost 8 bases, V lost 5 bases, and 13 bases had no gene match. The CDR3 totals 15 residues. The CDR3 nucleotides read TGTGCCAGTAGTCTCGGGGCAGGGGGCGCTTGGGAAGCTTTCTTT. Translating it yields CASSLGAGGAWEAFF.

This chain joins TRBV6-6 and TRBJ1-2, with no clear D. The CDR3 spans 14 residues. The V gene's germline CDR1 is MNHNY and CDR2 SVGAGI (reference sequence). Trimming stripped 0 bases from V and 4 bases from J, with 9 bases between. CDR3: CASSYSRGSYGYTF. CDR3 DNA: TGTGCCAGCAGTTACTCACGGGGTTCCTATGGCTACACCTTC.

The chain links TRBV6-1 to TRBJ2-6; D possibly corresponds to TRBD1 (6 bases). Germline values: CDR1 MNHNS, CDR2 SASEGT. Trimming took 6 bases from V and 2 from J, leaving 11 bases between them. The CDR3 sequence is 15 residues long. The CDR3 nucleotides read TGTGCCAGCAGCGAGCAGGGGACTGGGGCCAACGTCCTGACTTTC. As protein: CASSEQGTGANVLTF.

The chain recombines TRBV5-1 with TRBJ2-1, with TRBD2 as a possible D gene (6 bases). This CDR3 spans 16 amino acids. V lost 2 bases and J 1 base, leaving 13 bases between the germline ends. CDR1 and CDR2 (germline): SGHRS, YFSETQ. The CDR3 is CASSFLNRGSYNEQFF. The CDR3 DNA reads as TGCGCCAGCAGCTTCCTAAACCGGGGGTCCTACAATGAGCAGTTCTTC. Complete variable domain (other parts from reference TRBV5-1 and TRBJ2-1): KAGVTQTPRYLIKTRGQQVTLSCSPISGHRSVSWYQQTPGQGLQFLFEYFSETQRNKGNFPGRFSGRQFSNSRSEMNVSTLELGDSALYLCASSFLNRGSYNEQFFGPGTRLTVL.

The chain uses TRBV28 and TRBJ2-3, with 10 bases identical to TRBD2. The CDR3 consists of 16 residues. Looked up from germline, CDR1 is MDHEN and CDR2 is SYDVKM. V dropped 5 bases and J dropped 3; count of bases not matched to a gene: 8. DNA of the CDR3: TGTGCCAGCAGTGGGTATAGCGGGAGGTGGACAGATACGCAGTATTTT. Protein: CASSGYSGRWTDTQYF.

V and J are TRBV25-1 and TRBJ2-6; D unresolved. Looked up from germline, CDR1 is MGHDK and CDR2 is SYGVNS. Trimming pared 6 bases from V and 0 bases from J, leaving 6 bases between. The CDR3 spans 14 residues. CDR3 in DNA: TGTGCCAGCAGAAGGAGCTCTGGGGCCAACGTCCTGACTTTC. Protein: CASRRSSGANVLTF.

This chain connects TRBV28 to TRBJ1-5, with TRBD1 matching over 10 bases. In germline, CDR1 is MDHEN, CDR2 SYDVKM. V lost 9 bases and J lost 1; bases outside the gene matches: 9. The CDR3 consists of 16 residues. The CDR3 region is CASRMDRGVSNQPQHF. In DNA, the CDR3 is TGTGCCAGTAGGATGGACAGGGGGGTGAGCAATCAGCCCCAGCATTTT.

This clone was seen a single time. The gene calls are TRBV6-5 and TRBJ1-5; tentatively, D is TRBD1 (6 bases). The CDR3 runs 13 residues. In germline, CDR1 is MNHEY, CDR2 SVGAGI. Trimming shortened V by 6 bases and J by 6 bases, and 12 bases separated the two germline ends. The CDR3 loop is CASSSGDSQPQHF. The CDR3 DNA is TGTGCCAGCAGCTCAGGGGATAGTCAGCCCCAGCATTTT.

This chain connects TRBV19 to TRBJ2-2; perhaps TRBD1 as D (5 bases). The length of the CDR3 is 15 residues. Germline CDR1 LNHDA, CDR2 SQIVND (reference sequence). Trimming shortened V by 3 bases and J by 4 bases, and 12 bases separated the two germline ends. The chain's CDR3 is CASSIFQGSTGELFF. In DNA, the CDR3 is TGTGCCAGTAGTATTTTTCAGGGAAGCACCGGGGAGCTGTTTTTT.

V usage is TRBV5-1 and J usage is TRBJ2-5, with a weak D call TRBD2 (5 bases). Trimming left V 0 bases short and J 2 bases short, with 14 bases between. The CDR3 sequence is 16 residues long. Germline V gene lookup returns CDR1 SGHRS and CDR2 YFSETQ. The CDR3 reads CASSLAAGGGQETQYF. CDR3 in DNA: TGCGCCAGCAGCTTGGCTGCAGGAGGAGGACAAGAGACCCAGTACTTC.

This sequence joins TRBV11-2 and TRBJ2-7; 10 bases are shared with TRBD1. Germline trimming cut 0 bases from V and 4 bases from J; bases unmatched to any gene: 3. CDR3 length equals 15 residues. Germline CDR1 and CDR2: SGHAT and FQNNGV. This CDR3 is CASSLETGGNYEQYF. The CDR3 DNA sequence: TGTGCCAGCAGCTTAGAGACAGGGGGCAATTACGAGCAGTACTTC. The full variable domain, rest sourced from reference TRBV11-2 and TRBJ2-7, is EAGVAQSPRYKIIEKRQSVAFWCNPISGHATLYWYQQILGQGPKLLIQFQNNGVVDDSQLPKDRFSAERLKGVDSTLKIQPAKLEDSAVYLCASSLETGGNYEQYFGPGTRLTVT.

This clone was found once. This chain links TRBV29-1 with TRBJ1-4; D is unresolved. Trimming cost V 5 bases and J 6 bases, with 10 bases left between them. CDR3 length: 12 residues. Germline V gene lookup returns CDR1 SQVTM and CDR2 ANQGSEA. Here the CDR3 reads CSVWGGDEKLFF. The CDR3 DNA reads TGCAGCGTTTGGGGAGGCGATGAAAAACTGTTTTTT.

On this clone itself: The junction does not match germline at one end; this may be a read error. The J gene is TRBJ2-5, the V gene TRBV18, with 7 nucleotides matching TRBD1. Germline V gene data show CDR1 as KGHSH and CDR2 as LQKENI. CDR3 length: 17 amino acids. CDR3 protein: CASSQNQDRQGQGTQYF. The CDR3 nucleotides are TGTGCCAGCTCACAGAACCAAGACCGACAGGGCCAAGGGACCCAGTACTTC.

This clone was recorded once. V gene TRBV4-1 combines with J gene TRBJ2-7, with 9 bases fitting TRBD1. CDR1 is MGHRA, CDR2 YSYEKL, per germline. The CDR3 is made up of 15 amino acids. Losses at the gene ends were 4 bases for V and 6 bases for J; bases not matched to a gene: 10. The CDR3 region is CASSPSGTGFPEQYF. CDR3 nucleotides: TGCGCCAGCAGCCCAAGCGGGACAGGGTTCCCCGAGCAGTACTTC.

V usage is TRBV7-9 and J usage is TRBJ1-2, with D perhaps matching TRBD1 (5 bases). V lost 5 bases and J 4 bases, leaving 8 bases between the germline ends. The CDR3 runs 12 residues. Germline assignment: CDR1 SEHNR and CDR2 FQNEAQ (reference sequence). DNA for the CDR3: TGTGCCAGCAGCCCCGACAGCTATGGCTACACCTTC. This codes for CASSPDSYGYTF.

The chain has TRBV6-5 and TRBJ2-7, with 8 bases aligning to TRBD1. This CDR3 region has 14 residues. Germline V lookup: CDR1 MNHEY, CDR2 SVGAGI. V lost 7 bases and J lost 2; bases outside the gene matches: 7. The DNA for the CDR3 is TGTGCCAGCAAAGCCTGGACAGGGACCTACGAGCAGTACTTC. It codes for CASKAWTGTYEQYF.

This clone was seen only once. The V gene is TRBV7-2, the J gene TRBJ1-5; TRBD1 is a possible D gene (6 bases). Trimming took off 3 bases at V and 5 bases at J, with 11 bases between the two ends. The CDR3 contains 14 residues. Germline assignment: CDR1 SGHTA and CDR2 FQGNSA. This chain's CDR3 is CASSFEGGYQPQHF. As DNA, the CDR3 is TGTGCCAGCAGCTTTGAGGGGGGGTATCAGCCCCAGCATTTT. The variable domain in full, with the rest retrieved from reference TRBV7-2 and TRBJ1-5, is GAGVSQSPSNKVTEKGKDVELRCDPISGHTALYWYRQSLGQGLEFLIYFQGNSAPDKSGLPSDRFSAERTGGSVSTLTIQRTQQEDSAVYLCASSFEGGYQPQHFGDGTRLSIL.

The chain is built from TRBV5-1 and TRBJ2-1; 12 nucleotides align to TRBD2. The CDR3 loop spans 17 amino acids. In germline, CDR1 is SGHRS, CDR2 YFSETQ. V shed 0 bases and J 8 bases; nucleotides not matched to a gene: 9. The chain's CDR3 is CASSLGLAGEVVDEQFF. For the CDR3, the DNA is TGCGCCAGCAGCTTGGGACTAGCGGGAGAAGTAGTCGATGAGCAGTTCTTC.

The CDR3 DNA follows: TGCGCCAGCAGCTTGGCCGACAGGGGCTACGAGCAGTACTTC. This sequence encodes CASSLADRGYEQYF. The rearrangement links TRBV5-1 to TRBJ2-7; TRBD1 aligns across 8 bases. After removal of 0 bases from V and 3 bases from J, the junction contained 2 bases not matched to a gene. Germline CDR1 reads SGHRS; CDR2 reads YFSETQ. This CDR3 spans 14 amino acids.

The CDR3 coding sequence is TGCGCCAGCAGCCGAGGACAGGGTCTCTACGAGCAGTACTTC. It encodes CASSRGQGLYEQYF. The V call is TRBV5-1, the J call TRBJ2-7; 8 bases agree with TRBD1. After removal of 4 bases from V and 3 bases from J, the junction contained 6 bases not matched to a gene. Germline V gives CDR1 SGHRS, CDR2 YFSETQ. This CDR3 has 14 residues.

V gene TRBV28 combines with J gene TRBJ2-7, with TRBD2 matching 10 bases. The junction had 15 bases not matched to a gene; V was cut back by 5 bases and J by 5 bases. Germline values: CDR1 MDHEN, CDR2 SYDVKM. The CDR3 runs to 17 residues. The CDR3 nucleotides read TGTGCCAGCAGTCCCTGGACTAGCGGAGATTATTATAACGAGCAGTACTTC. This translates into CASSPWTSGDYYNEQYF.